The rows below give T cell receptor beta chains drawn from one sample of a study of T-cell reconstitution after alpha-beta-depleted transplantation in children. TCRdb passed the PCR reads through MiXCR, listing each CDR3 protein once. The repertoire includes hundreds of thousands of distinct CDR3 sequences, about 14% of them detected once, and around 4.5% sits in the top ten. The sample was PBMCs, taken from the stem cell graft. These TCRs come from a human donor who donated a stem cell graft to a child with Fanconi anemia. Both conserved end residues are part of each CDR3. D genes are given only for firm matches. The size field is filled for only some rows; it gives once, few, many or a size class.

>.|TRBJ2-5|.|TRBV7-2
TGTGCCAGCAGCTTCCCCAGGAGAGGGTCTGGAGAGACCCAGTACTTC
CASSFPRRGSGETQYF
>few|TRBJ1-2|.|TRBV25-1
TGTGCCAGCAGTGATGGAGGGCGCGGCTACACCTTC
CASSDGGRGYTF
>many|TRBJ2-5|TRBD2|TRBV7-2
TGTGCCAGCAGCTCCGTCGGGAGGAGGCAGACCCAGTACTTC
CASSSVGRRQTQYF
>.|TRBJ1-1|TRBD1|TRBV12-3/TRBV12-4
TGTGCCGGGACAGGGGGCAACACTGAAGCTTTCTTT
CAGTGGNTEAFF
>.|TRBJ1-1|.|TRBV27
TGTGCCAGCAGCCCCAGGGGATCACGGACTGAAGCTTTCTTT
CASSPRGSRTEAFF
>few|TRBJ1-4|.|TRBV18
TGTGCCAGCTCCGGGACTGAGAATGAAAAACTGTTTTTT
CASSGTENEKLFF
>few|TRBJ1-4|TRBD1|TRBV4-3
TGCGCCAGCAGCCAACTGACAGGGGAAAAGGAAAAACTGTTTTTT
CASSQLTGEKEKLFF
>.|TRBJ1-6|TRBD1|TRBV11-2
TGTGCCAGCAGCTTACTTTGGACAGGGGGGGTGTTGATTTCACCCCTCCACTTT
CASSLLWTGGVLISPLHF
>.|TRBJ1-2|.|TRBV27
TGTGCCAGCAGTTTATCCACAGGGAGAGGAGGCTACACCTTC
CASSLSTGRGGYTF
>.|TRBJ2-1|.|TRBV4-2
TGTGCCAGCAGCCAAGCTTGGGGGAACAATGAGCAGTTCTTC
CASSQAWGNNEQFF
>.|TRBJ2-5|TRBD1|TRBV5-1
TGCGCCAGCAGCTTTCACAGGGGTCAAGAGACCCAGTACTTC
CASSFHRGQETQYF
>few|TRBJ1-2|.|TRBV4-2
TGTGCCAGCAGCCAAGTTGGGGGACGGAACTCTAACTATGGCTACACCTTC
CASSQVGGRNSNYGYTF
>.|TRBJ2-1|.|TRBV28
TGTGCCACCGTACCGGGGGGCTTCGATGAGCAGTTCTTC
CATVPGGFDEQFF
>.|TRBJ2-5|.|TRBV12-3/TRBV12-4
TGTGCCAGCAGTCCGACACCCCAAGAGACCCAGTACTTC
CASSPTPQETQYF
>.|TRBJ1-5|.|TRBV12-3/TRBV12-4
TGTGCCAGCAGTTTGTTGGGGGCCCAGCCCCAGCATTTT
CASSLLGAQPQHF
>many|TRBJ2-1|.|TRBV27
TGTGCCAGCAGTTTGGGTTCTGCGGGCAATGAGCAGTTCTTC
CASSLGSAGNEQFF
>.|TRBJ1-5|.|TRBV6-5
TGTGCCAGCAGTTACCGAGGGGGGCCCCAGCATTTT
CASSYRGGPQHF
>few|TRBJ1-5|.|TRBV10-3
TGTGCCATCGCGCCTGGGGGAGATCAGCCCCAGCATTTT
CAIAPGGDQPQHF
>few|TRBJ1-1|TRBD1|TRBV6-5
TGTGCCAGCAGCCCTTTTGGGACAGGGAGTAGGATGAACACTGAAGCTTTCTTT
CASSPFGTGSRMNTEAFF
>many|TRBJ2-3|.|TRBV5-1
TGCGCCAGCAGTCCGGGGAACACAGATACGCAGTATTTT
CASSPGNTDTQYF
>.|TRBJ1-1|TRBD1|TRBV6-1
TGTGCCAGCAGTGAAAGGACAGGGGACACTGAAGCTTTCTTT
CASSERTGDTEAFF
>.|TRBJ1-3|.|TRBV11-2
TGTGCCAGCAGCTTAGCTCTTGGAAGGGAGGGAAACACCATATATTTT
CASSLALGREGNTIYF
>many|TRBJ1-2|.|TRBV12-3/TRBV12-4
TGTGCCAGCAGTGCCGGGACAATTGGCTACACCTTC
CASSAGTIGYTF
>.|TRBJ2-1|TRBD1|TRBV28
TGTGCCAGTCCCGACAGGGGCCGAGATGCGGTATGGGATGAGCAGTTCTTC
CASPDRGRDAVWDEQFF
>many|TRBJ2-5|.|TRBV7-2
TGTGCCAGCAGCTTAGGATCGGGTAGACAAGAGACCCAGTACTTC
CASSLGSGRQETQYF
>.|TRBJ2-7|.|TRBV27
TGTGCCAGCAGTAACCCGGGGGAGGACTACGAGCAGTACTTC
CASSNPGEDYEQYF
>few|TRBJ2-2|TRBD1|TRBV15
TGTGCCACCAGCAGAGTCCGGACAGGGAACACCGGGGAGCTGTTTTTT
CATSRVRTGNTGELFF
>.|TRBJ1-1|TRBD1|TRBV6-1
TGTGCCAGCAGCGAAGTGACAGGGACCTTATTATTTGAAGCTTTCTTT
CASSEVTGTLLFEAFF
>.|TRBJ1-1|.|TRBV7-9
TGTGCCAGCAGCCCCCCGGGGGTAAACACTGAAGCTTTCTTT
CASSPPGVNTEAFF
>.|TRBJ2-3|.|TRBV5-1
TGCGCCAGCAGATCCAACACTTGGTCTAGCGATAAAGATACGCAGTATTTT
CASRSNTWSSDKDTQYF
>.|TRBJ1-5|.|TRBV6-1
TGTGCCAGCAACCCATCCGCGGGGATCCACAATCAGCCCCAGCATTTT
CASNPSAGIHNQPQHF
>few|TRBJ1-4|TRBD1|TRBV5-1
TGCGCCAGCAGCTCTCAGGGGGCCTCTGAAAAACTGTTTTTT
CASSSQGASEKLFF
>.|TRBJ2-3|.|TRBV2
TGTGCCAGCAGTGAAGAGGGTGGAAGCACAGATACGCAGTATTTT
CASSEEGGSTDTQYF
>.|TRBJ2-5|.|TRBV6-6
TGTGCCAGCAGCCCAGGGCCTTTCGAGACCCAGTACTTC
CASSPGPFETQYF
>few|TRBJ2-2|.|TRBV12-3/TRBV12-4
TGTGCCAGCAGTTCCCAGCCGATTTCTGCCGGGGAGCTGTTTTTT
CASSSQPISAGELFF
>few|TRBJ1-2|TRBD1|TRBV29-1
TGCAGCGTACCCGGGACAGGCCAAGCGAACTATGGCTACACCTTC
CSVPGTGQANYGYTF
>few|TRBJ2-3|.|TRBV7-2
TGTGCCAGCAGCTTAGGTTACGATAGTCAGTATTTT
CASSLGYDSQYF
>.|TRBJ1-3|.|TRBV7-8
TGTGCCAGCAGCTTTTCGGACGGCACTGGAAACACCATATATTTT
CASSFSDGTGNTIYF
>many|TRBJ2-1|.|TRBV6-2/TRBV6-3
TGTGCCAGCACCCCGCGGCAGGGCTCCTACAATGAGCAGTTCTTC
CASTPRQGSYNEQFF
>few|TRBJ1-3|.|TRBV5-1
TGCGCCAGCAGCCCAATCGACAGGTCTGGAAACACCATATATTTT
CASSPIDRSGNTIYF
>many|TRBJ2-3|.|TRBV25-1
TGTGCCAGCAGTGACAGGGCAAAATACACAGATACGCAGTATTTT
CASSDRAKYTDTQYF
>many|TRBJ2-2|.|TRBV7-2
TGTGCCAGCAGCTCCAACAGAAACACCGGGGAGCTGTTTTTT
CASSSNRNTGELFF
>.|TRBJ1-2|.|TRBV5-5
TGTGCCAGCAGCAACGGCGGGAATAACTATGGCTACACCTTC
CASSNGGNNYGYTF
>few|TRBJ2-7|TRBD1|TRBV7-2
TGTGCCAGCAGCCAGACCGGGACAGGGACGTACGAGCAGTACTTC
CASSQTGTGTYEQYF
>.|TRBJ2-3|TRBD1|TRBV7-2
TGTGCCAGCGGACCCCGACAGGGTGGCACAGATACGCAGTATTTT
CASGPRQGGTDTQYF
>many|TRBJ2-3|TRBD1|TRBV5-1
TGCGCCAGCAGCTTCGGGACAGGGACAACCACAGATACGCAGTATTTT
CASSFGTGTTTDTQYF
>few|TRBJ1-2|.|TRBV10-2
TGCGCCAGCAGTGAGTCGGACAGATCTATGGGCTACACCTTC
CASSESDRSMGYTF
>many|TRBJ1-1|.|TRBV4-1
TGCGCCAGCAGCCAAGATTGGGTGGGGACTGAAGCTTTCTTT
CASSQDWVGTEAFF
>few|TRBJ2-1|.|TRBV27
TGTGCCAGCAGTTTGGACGGACTGAATGAGCAGTTCTTC
CASSLDGLNEQFF
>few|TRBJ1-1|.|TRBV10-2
TGCGCCAGCAGTGAGGCAGGGGCGAGGACTGAAGCTTTCTTT
CASSEAGARTEAFF
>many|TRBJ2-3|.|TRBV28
TGTGCCAGCCGGGGGCGAAGCACAGATACGCAGTATTTT
CASRGRSTDTQYF
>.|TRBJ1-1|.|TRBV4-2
TGTGCCAGCAGCGAAGACGCCCCACGGAGGTATCGCACTGAAGCTTTCTTT
CASSEDAPRRYRTEAFF